This T cell receptor (beta chain) came from a study of human T cells and chemical hapten exposure. At the level of the study: Sensitization involved placing 2% DPC onto an approximately 2 cm by approximately 2 cm region of upper inner arm skin. Small discrepancies in pooled library volume mainly accounted for the varying TCR yields per sample. Regarding the study as a whole: Counts of expanded TCRs (at PT1) showed a positive correlation with patch test score. Among expanded TCRs, significantly more large CDR3 similarity clusters formed than among controls.

In this sample, this clonotype turned up many times. Its matching antigen is unknown. Documented time point: patch test 2, 6 weeks after DPC sensitization. Stated treatment: therapeutic diphenylcyclopropenone sensitization with weekly scalp DPC. TCRdb fed the RACE reads into MiXCR, producing one record per CDR3 protein. In the table there are 95,000 or so distinct CDR3 sequences, around 10% of which are singletons. The source was whole blood, collected in connection with sensitization to the hapten diphenylcyclopropenone (DPC). The sequence was collected from a woman between 35 and 50 years old with alopecia areata. Some clones in this sample may be carry-over from other donors' samples.

The CDR3 reads CASSLGLAGRQETQYF. Here the CDR3 DNA reads TGTGCCAGCAGTTTGGGACTAGCGGGGAGGCAAGAGACCCAGTACTTC. The V and J genes are TRBV12-3 or TRBV12-4 and TRBJ2-5; TRBD2 aligns across 13 bases. The CDR3 runs 16 residues. The trim removed 3 bases at V and 2 bases at J, leaving 3 bases unmatched.